This TCR beta chain was found in a study of cytomegalovirus exposure and HLA in healthy donors. Overall study: Caucasian-associated ancestry cluster membership applied to over 80% of about 370 genotyped donors.

Many counts were recorded for this clone. The antigen is not known. The PCR contained 60 Vbeta and 13 Jbeta primers. Libraries were prepared by immunoSEQ multiplex PCR; TCRdb keeps only in-frame clonotypes and omits some of them. The table shows 100,000 or so clones, with around four fifths occurring only once. The CDR3 sequence is 12 residues long. Trimming left V 4 bases short and J 7 bases short, with 10 bases between. Germline CDR1 and CDR2: LNHDA and SQIVND (reference sequence). General study results and limits: Cytomegalovirus association was assigned to some 160 TCR beta chains. Some V segments (TRBV6-2 and TRBV6-3 among them) were excluded as indistinguishable.

Sequences were obtained from PBMCs. The rearrangement joins TRBV19 to TRBJ1-2, with D possibly matching TRBD1 (5 bases). This sequence was found in a woman between 35 and 50 years old in good health and CMV-seropositive. The CDR3, as DNA: TGTGCCAGTAGTACAGGGTTCCGTGGCTACACCTTC. This gives the protein CASSTGFRGYTF.